Listed below are T cell receptor beta chains from one sample, sequenced in a study of monozygotic twins with cystic fibrosis. Here immunoSEQ multiplex PCR was the method, and the copy in TCRdb shows in-frame clones only, minus some. The repertoire holds about 15,000 clones, with roughly 98% as singletons. The sequenced sample consisted of blood. The receptors were gathered from a girl aged 2-9 years with cystic fibrosis. The CDR3 runs from the conserved cysteine through the conserved F or W. Fields, in order: CDR3 protein, CDR3 DNA, V gene, D gene, clone size, J gene. The D gene is left open where the match is weak. The size of a clone is reported for some rows only, either as once, few or many, or as a class for expanded clones.

CATSRVGSYNEQFF TGTGCCACCAGCAGAGTGGGCTCCTACAATGAGCAGTTCTTC TRBV15 NA NA TRBJ2-1
CASSPDRARTGELFF TGTGCCAGCAGCCCCGACAGGGCTAGGACCGGGGAGCTGTTTTTT TRBV7-2 TRBD1 NA TRBJ2-2
CASLRGSQAFF TGTGCCAGCCTCCGGGGCAGCCAAGCTTTCTTT TRBV5-4 NA NA TRBJ1-1
CASSETREAFF TGTGCCAGCAGTGAAACGAGAGAAGCTTTCTTT TRBV25-1 NA NA TRBJ1-1
CASSFGQLTEAFF TGCGCCAGCAGTTTTGGACAGCTCACTGAAGCTTTCTTT TRBV5-1 NA NA TRBJ1-1
CASSPGTGDYEQYF TGTGCCAGCAGCCCCGGGACAGGGGATTACGAGCAGTACTTC TRBV4-2 TRBD1 once TRBJ2-7
CASSYSRAADEQYF TGTGCCAGCAGTTACTCGCGGGCAGCGGACGAGCAGTACTTC TRBV6-5 NA NA TRBJ2-7
CASSQPRTGYNEQFF TGCGCCAGCAGCCAACCCCGGACGGGATACAATGAGCAGTTCTTC TRBV4-1 NA NA TRBJ2-1
CAWSPSSYEQYF TGTGCCTGGAGCCCGAGCTCCTACGAGCAGTACTTC TRBV30 NA once TRBJ2-7
CASSLNRDSAEQYF TGTGCCAGCAGCTTAAACAGGGACTCTGCCGAGCAGTACTTC TRBV7-8 NA NA TRBJ2-7
CASSLEGEGDEQFF TGTGCCAGCAGCTTAGAAGGGGAAGGGGATGAGCAGTTCTTC TRBV7-9 NA NA TRBJ2-1
CASSFLTSGFTDTQYF TGTGCCAGCAGCTTCCTGACTAGCGGATTCACAGATACGCAGTATTTT TRBV7-8 TRBD2 NA TRBJ2-3
CASSRGTSGLPSF TGTGCCAGCAGCCGCGGGACTAGCGGGCTCCCCAGCTTC TRBV2 TRBD2 NA TRBJ2-7
CASTRESGRNLWAEQFF TGTGCCTCGACAAGGGAAAGCGGGAGAAATCTTTGGGCTGAGCAGTTCTTC TRBV30 TRBD2 NA TRBJ2-1
CASSQDPVSTDTQYF TGTGCCAGCAGCCAAGATCCTGTTAGCACAGATACGCAGTATTTT TRBV4-2 NA NA TRBJ2-3
CASSPPISSGANVLTF TGCGCCAGCAGCCCACCTATTAGCTCTGGGGCCAACGTCCTGACTTTC TRBV5-1 NA once TRBJ2-6
CASSLGPENVYEQYF TGCGCCAGCAGCTTAGGTCCAGAAAACGTCTACGAGCAGTACTTC TRBV5-1 NA NA TRBJ2-7
CASTRDRAAEAFF TGCGCCAGCACCCGGGACAGGGCCGCTGAAGCTTTCTTT TRBV5-1 TRBD1 NA TRBJ1-1
CASSYEGTGDEQYF TGCGCCAGCAGCTACGAGGGAACGGGGGACGAGCAGTACTTC TRBV5-1 NA NA TRBJ2-7
CASSQDRLAGVSEQYF TGTGCCAGCAGCCAAGATCGGCTAGCGGGAGTCAGCGAGCAGTACTTC TRBV14 TRBD2 NA TRBJ2-7
CASSQIPPGQGLNTEAFF TGTGCCAGCTCGCAAATCCCCCCCGGACAGGGTCTGAACACTGAAGCTTTCTTT TRBV18 TRBD1 once TRBJ1-1
CSVGGANTEAFF TGCAGCGTAGGAGGGGCGAACACTGAAGCTTTCTTT TRBV29-1 NA once TRBJ1-1
CASGILAGVQETQYF TGTGCCAGCGGGATACTAGCGGGGGTCCAAGAGACCCAGTACTTC TRBV6-1 TRBD2 NA TRBJ2-5
CASWEQATEAFF TGTGCCAGCTGGGAGCAGGCAACTGAAGCTTTCTTT TRBV2 NA NA TRBJ1-1
CASSERRGYTF TGTGCCAGCAGTGAAAGGAGGGGCTACACCTTC TRBV6-1 NA once TRBJ1-2
CASSTPEGGYTF TGTGCCAGCAGTACACCGGAGGGGGGCTACACCTTC TRBV28 NA NA TRBJ1-2
CASSSGTIGGYTF TGTGCCAGCAGCTCCGGGACAATCGGAGGCTACACCTTC TRBV13 NA NA TRBJ1-2
CASSQVGFGGYTF TGCGCCAGCAGCCAAGTTGGGTTTGGTGGCTACACCTTC TRBV4-1 NA NA TRBJ1-2
CASSGQGRGYTF TGTGCCAGCAGTGGACAGGGGAGGGGCTACACCTTC TRBV6-6 TRBD1 NA TRBJ1-2